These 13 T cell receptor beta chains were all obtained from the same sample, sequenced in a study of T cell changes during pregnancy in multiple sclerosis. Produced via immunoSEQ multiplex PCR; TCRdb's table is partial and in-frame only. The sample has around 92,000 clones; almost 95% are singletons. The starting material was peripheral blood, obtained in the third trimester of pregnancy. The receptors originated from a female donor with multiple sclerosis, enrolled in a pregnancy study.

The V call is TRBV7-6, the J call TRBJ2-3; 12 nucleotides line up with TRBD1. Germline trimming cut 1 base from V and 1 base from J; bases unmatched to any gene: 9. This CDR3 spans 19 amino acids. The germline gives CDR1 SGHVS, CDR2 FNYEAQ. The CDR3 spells CASSLGSKWDRGRTDTQYF. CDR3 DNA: TGTGCCAGCAGCTTAGGCTCGAAGTGGGACAGGGGGCGCACAGATACGCAGTATTTT. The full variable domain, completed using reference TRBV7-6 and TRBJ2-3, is GAGVSQSPRYKVTKRGQDVALRCDPISGHVSLYWYRQALGQGPEFLTYFNYEAQQDKSGLPNDRFSAERPEGSISTLTIQRTEQRDSAMYRCASSLGSKWDRGRTDTQYFGPGTRLTVL.

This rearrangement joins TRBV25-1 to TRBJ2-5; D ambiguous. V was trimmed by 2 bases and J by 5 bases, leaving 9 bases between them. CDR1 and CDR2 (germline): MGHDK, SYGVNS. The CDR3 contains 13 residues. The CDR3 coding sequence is TGTGCCAGCAGTGAACCTCCTACGGAGACCCAGTACTTC. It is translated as CASSEPPTETQYF.

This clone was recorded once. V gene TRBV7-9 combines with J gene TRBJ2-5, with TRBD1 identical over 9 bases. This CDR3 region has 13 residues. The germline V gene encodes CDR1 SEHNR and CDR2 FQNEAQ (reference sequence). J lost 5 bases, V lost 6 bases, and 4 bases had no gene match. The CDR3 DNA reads TGTGCCAGCAGTGACAGGGGGATTGAGACCCAGTACTTC. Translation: CASSDRGIETQYF.

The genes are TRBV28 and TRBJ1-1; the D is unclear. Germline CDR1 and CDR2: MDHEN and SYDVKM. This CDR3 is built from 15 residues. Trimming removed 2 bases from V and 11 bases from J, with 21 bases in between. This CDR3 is CASSLGRFGRSKAFF. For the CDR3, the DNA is TGTGCCAGCAGTTTAGGGAGATTTGGGAGGAGCAAGGCTTTCTTT.

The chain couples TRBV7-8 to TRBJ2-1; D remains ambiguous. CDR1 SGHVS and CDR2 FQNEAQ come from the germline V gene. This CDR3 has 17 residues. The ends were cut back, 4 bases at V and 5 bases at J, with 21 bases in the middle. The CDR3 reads CASSSEEANQIHNEQFF. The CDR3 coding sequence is TGTGCCAGCAGCTCAGAGGAAGCAAACCAGATCCACAATGAGCAGTTCTTC.

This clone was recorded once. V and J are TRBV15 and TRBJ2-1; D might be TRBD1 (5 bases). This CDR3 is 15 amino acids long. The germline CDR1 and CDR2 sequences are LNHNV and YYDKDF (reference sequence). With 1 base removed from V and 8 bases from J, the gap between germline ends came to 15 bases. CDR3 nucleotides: TGTGCCACCAGCAGAGCCGTTGGCCTAGGGGATGAGCAGTTCTTC. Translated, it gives CATSRAVGLGDEQFF.

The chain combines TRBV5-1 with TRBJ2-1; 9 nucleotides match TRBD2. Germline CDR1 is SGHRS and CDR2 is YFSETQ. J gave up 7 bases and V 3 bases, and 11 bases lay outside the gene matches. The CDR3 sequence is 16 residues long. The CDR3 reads CASSSTRASGKNEQFF. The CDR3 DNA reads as TGCGCCAGCAGCTCAACCCGGGCTAGCGGGAAGAATGAGCAGTTCTTC.

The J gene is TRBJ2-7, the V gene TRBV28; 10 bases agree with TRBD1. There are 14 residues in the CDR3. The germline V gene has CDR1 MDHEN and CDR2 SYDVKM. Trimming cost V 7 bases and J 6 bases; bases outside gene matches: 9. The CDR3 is CASIQTGGTSEQYF. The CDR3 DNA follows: TGTGCCAGCATCCAGACAGGGGGCACCTCCGAGCAGTACTTC. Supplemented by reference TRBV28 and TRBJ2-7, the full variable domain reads DVKVTQSSRYLVKRTGEKVFLECVQDMDHENMFWYRQDPGLGLRLIYFSYDVKMKEKGDIPEGYSVSREKKERFSLILESASTNQTSMYLCASIQTGGTSEQYFGPGTRLTVT.

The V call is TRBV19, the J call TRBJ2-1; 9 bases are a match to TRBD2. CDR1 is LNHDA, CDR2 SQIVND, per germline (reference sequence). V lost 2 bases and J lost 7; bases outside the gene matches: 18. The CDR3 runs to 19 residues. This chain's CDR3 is CASSIRFIAGAGSTNEQFF. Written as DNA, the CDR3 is TGTGCCAGTAGTATACGGTTTATAGCGGGAGCTGGTTCGACGAATGAGCAGTTCTTC.

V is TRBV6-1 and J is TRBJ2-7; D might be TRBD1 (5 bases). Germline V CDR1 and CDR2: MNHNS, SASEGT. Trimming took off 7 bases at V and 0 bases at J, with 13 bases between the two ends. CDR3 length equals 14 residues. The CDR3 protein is CASTRTTLSYEQYF. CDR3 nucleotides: TGTGCCAGCACCAGGACAACACTCTCCTACGAGCAGTACTTC.

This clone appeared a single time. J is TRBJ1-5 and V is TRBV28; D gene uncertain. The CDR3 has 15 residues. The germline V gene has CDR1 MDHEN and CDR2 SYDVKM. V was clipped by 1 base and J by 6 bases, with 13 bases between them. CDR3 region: CASSLLSGSSQPQHF. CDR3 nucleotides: TGTGCCAGCAGTTTATTATCCGGGTCCTCTCAGCCCCAGCATTTT.

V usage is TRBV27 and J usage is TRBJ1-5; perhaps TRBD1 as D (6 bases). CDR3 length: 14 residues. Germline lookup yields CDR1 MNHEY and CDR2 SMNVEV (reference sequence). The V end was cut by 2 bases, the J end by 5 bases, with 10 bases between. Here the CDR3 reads CASSLGGRDQPQHF. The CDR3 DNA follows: TGTGCCAGCAGTTTAGGGGGCCGGGATCAGCCCCAGCATTTT.

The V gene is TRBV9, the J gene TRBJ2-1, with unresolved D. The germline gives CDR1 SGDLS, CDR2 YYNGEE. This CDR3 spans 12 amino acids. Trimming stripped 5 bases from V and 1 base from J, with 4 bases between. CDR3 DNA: TGTGCCAGCAGGTCGTCCTACAATGAGCAGTTCTTC. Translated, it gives CASRSSYNEQFF.